The rows below give T cell receptor beta chains drawn from one sample of a study of T cells in Graves' hyperthyroidism and ophthalmopathy. TCRdb reprocessed the multiplex PCR reads via MiXCR and lists one record per CDR3 protein. Of some 510,000 distinct CDR3 sequences listed, roughly 50% are singletons. Material: peripheral blood or thyroid tissue (not recorded which). Receptor source: a woman between 18 and 29 years old with Graves' hyperthyroidism. CDR3s include the opening cysteine and the closing phenylalanine or tryptophan. Fields, in order: clone size, J gene, V gene, D gene, CDR3 protein, CDR3 DNA. D genes are given only for firm matches. Size values are once, few and many counts, or a class for expanded clones, and some rows have none.

NA,TRBJ1-1,TRBV7-8,NA,CASSLKAQSRLGNTEAFF,TGTGCCAGCAGCTTAAAAGCCCAATCCCGTCTAGGGAACACTGAAGCTTTCTTT
NA,TRBJ1-5,TRBV7-9,NA,CASSPGSEWGNQPQHF,TGTGCCAGCAGCCCGGGGTCGGAGTGGGGCAATCAGCCCCAGCATTTT
NA,TRBJ1-5,TRBV7-9,TRBD1,CASSADRWSQPQHF,TGTGCCAGCAGCGCGGACAGGTGGAGTCAGCCCCAGCATTTT
NA,TRBJ1-3,TRBV7-9,NA,CASKKYSGNTIYF,TGTGCCAGCAAGAAGTACTCTGGAAACACCATATATTTT
NA,TRBJ1-4,TRBV2,NA,CARAGTNEKLFF,TGTGCCAGGGCCGGGACTAATGAAAAACTGTTTTTT
many,TRBJ1-4,TRBV7-9,NA,CASSLVDGLIGEKLFF,TGTGCCAGCAGCTTAGTTGACGGACTCATCGGTGAAAAACTGTTTTTT
few,TRBJ1-6,TRBV7-2,NA,CASSPPGSYNSPLHF,TGTGCCAGCAGTCCTCCCGGGTCATATAATTCACCCCTCCACTTT
NA,TRBJ1-1,TRBV19,NA,CASKGTNTEAFF,TGTGCCAGTAAAGGTACGAACACTGAAGCTTTCTTT
NA,TRBJ2-6,TRBV6-2/TRBV6-3,NA,CASSYYAPSGRESSGANVLTF,TGTGCCAGCAGTTACTACGCCCCTTCAGGACGGGAGAGCTCTGGGGCCAACGTCCTGACTTTC
NA,TRBJ2-2,TRBV9,NA,CASSVQEWGGELFF,TGTGCCAGCAGCGTTCAAGAGTGGGGCGGGGAGCTGTTTTTT
many,TRBJ1-4,TRBV7-9,NA,CASSSPQEGDEKLFF,TGTGCCAGCAGCTCACCCCAGGAGGGAGATGAAAAACTGTTTTTT
many,TRBJ2-5,TRBV2,NA,CASSEVNTQYF,TGTGCCAGCAGTGAAGTCAATACCCAGTACTTC
NA,TRBJ2-3,TRBV19,TRBD1,CASSSRQGADTQYF,TGTGCCAGTAGTAGCCGACAGGGGGCCGATACGCAGTATTTT
once,TRBJ2-2,TRBV10-3,TRBD1,CATLQTGRTGELFF,TGTGCCACCCTCCAGACAGGGCGCACCGGGGAGCTGTTTTTT
few,TRBJ2-6,TRBV12-3/TRBV12-4,NA,CASSFSDSGANVLTF,TGTGCCAGCAGTTTCTCTGACTCTGGGGCCAACGTCCTGACTTTC
NA,TRBJ1-2,TRBV9,NA,CASSHWTANYGHTF,TGTGCCAGCAGCCATTGGACGGCGAACTATGGCCACACCTTC
NA,TRBJ1-1,TRBV2,NA,CASSDGEVDTEAFF,TGTGCCAGCAGTGACGGGGAGGTGGACACTGAAGCTTTCTTT
NA,TRBJ1-3,TRBV29-1,NA,CSVVAGGNTIYF,TGCAGCGTTGTGGCAGGCGGAAACACCATATATTTT
once,TRBJ2-7,TRBV29-1,TRBD2,CSVEGLAGEIGQYF,TGCAGCGTTGAAGGACTAGCGGGAGAAATAGGGCAGTACTTC
NA,TRBJ1-1,TRBV7-2,TRBD1,CASSFATGITEAFF,TGTGCCAGCAGCTTCGCGACAGGGATCACTGAAGCTTTCTTT
NA,TRBJ2-7,TRBV12-3/TRBV12-4,NA,CASCGTSSYEQYF,TGTGCCAGCTGCGGGACGAGCTCCTACGAGCAGTACTTC
few,TRBJ2-7,TRBV10-3,TRBD1,CAIITGEGEQYF,TGTGCCATCATTACAGGGGAAGGAGAGCAGTACTTC
NA,TRBJ2-7,TRBV10-3,TRBD2,CAIRRGGGPYEQYF,TGTGCCATCAGGCGTGGGGGAGGGCCCTACGAGCAGTACTTC
many,TRBJ1-4,TRBV7-6,NA,CASRGVYEKLFF,TGTGCCAGCAGGGGAGTTTATGAAAAACTGTTTTTT
many,TRBJ2-7,TRBV7-8,TRBD1,CASRATGNEQYF,TGTGCCAGCAGAGCGACAGGGAACGAGCAGTACTTC
many,TRBJ1-5,TRBV7-2,NA,CASRVANQPQHF,TGTGCCAGCAGAGTAGCCAATCAGCCCCAGCATTTT
NA,TRBJ2-5,TRBV6-1,NA,CASLRRDQETQYF,TGTGCCAGCCTCAGGCGGGACCAGGAGACCCAGTACTTC
many,TRBJ2-2,TRBV7-8,TRBD2,CASRLAGGGTGELFF,TGTGCCAGCCGCTTAGCGGGAGGAGGCACCGGGGAGCTGTTTTTT
NA,TRBJ2-5,TRBV6-5,TRBD1,CASVRQGRETQYF,TGTGCCAGCGTTAGACAGGGCCGGGAGACCCAGTACTTC
NA,TRBJ2-2,TRBV7-6,NA,CASGGGLDTGELFF,TGTGCCAGCGGAGGGGGGTTGGACACCGGGGAGCTGTTTTTT
many,TRBJ1-6,TRBV7-6,NA,CASSLALRGGPSPLHF,TGTGCCAGCAGCTTAGCGCTTCGGGGAGGGCCTTCACCCCTCCACTTT
NA,TRBJ2-7,TRBV2,NA,CASRHRANYGYEQYF,TGTGCCAGCAGGCACAGGGCCAACTATGGCTACGAGCAGTACTTC
many,TRBJ1-1,TRBV7-9,NA,CASSLGTYREAFF,TGTGCCAGCAGCTTAGGGACCTACAGGGAAGCTTTCTTT
NA,TRBJ1-2,TRBV15,TRBD1,CATSRDRDSHTF,TGTGCCACCAGCAGAGATCGGGACAGCCACACCTTC
NA,TRBJ1-1,TRBV29-1,NA,CSVWSRPAFF,TGCAGCGTTTGGAGTAGACCGGCTTTCTTT
few,TRBJ2-7,TRBV7-6,NA,CASSSRTFYEQYF,TGTGCCAGCAGCTCCAGGACGTTCTACGAGCAGTACTTC
NA,TRBJ2-2,TRBV10-3,NA,CASSYETARTGELFF,TGTGCCAGCAGTTACGAGACAGCACGCACCGGGGAGCTGTTTTTT
NA,TRBJ1-5,TRBV7-2,TRBD1,CASSCYRGDGNQPQHF,TGTGCCAGCAGCTGCTACAGGGGGGATGGCAATCAGCCCCAGCATTTT
few,TRBJ1-6,TRBV7-3,NA,CASSQDKFGRGSPLHF,TGCGCCAGCAGCCAAGATAAGTTCGGCAGGGGATCACCCCTCCACTTT
many,TRBJ1-1,TRBV7-8,NA,CASSLLIAEAFF,TGTGCCAGCAGCTTACTCATTGCTGAAGCTTTCTTT
NA,TRBJ1-6,TRBV10-2,NA,CASSESSRANSPLHF,TGCGCCAGCAGTGAGTCGAGCCGTGCAAATTCACCCCTCCACTTT
NA,TRBJ2-5,TRBV2,NA,CASSLPNLTRWALKETQYF,TGTGCCAGCAGCTTGCCCAATCTCACCCGTTGGGCGCTAAAAGAGACCCAGTACTTC
NA,TRBJ2-7,TRBV20-1,NA,CSAHKSYEQYF,TGCAGTGCTCATAAGAGCTACGAGCAGTACTTC
NA,TRBJ1-1,TRBV7-3,NA,CASSARKMNTEAFF,TGTGCCAGCAGCGCCAGAAAAATGAACACTGAAGCTTTCTTT
many,TRBJ2-6,TRBV10-3,NA,CAISESLGIPGANVLTF,TGTGCCATCAGTGAGTCACTAGGGATCCCTGGGGCCAACGTCCTGACTTTC
once,TRBJ2-7,TRBV7-6,NA,CASDRGSGEASYEQYF,TGTGCCAGCGACAGGGGTAGCGGGGAAGCCTCCTACGAGCAGTACTTC
NA,TRBJ2-2,TRBV9,NA,CASSIRWELFF,TGTGCCAGCAGCATCCGTTGGGAGCTGTTTTTT
NA,TRBJ2-2,TRBV7-9,NA,CASSLSYRGTGELFF,TGTGCCAGCAGCTTAAGTTATCGGGGGACCGGGGAGCTGTTTTTT
many,TRBJ2-2,TRBV29-1,NA,CSAWRADTGELFF,TGCAGCGCGTGGAGGGCTGACACCGGGGAGCTGTTTTTT
NA,TRBJ2-2,TRBV29-1,NA,CSSGKTANTGELFF,TGCAGCTCGGGGAAGACCGCGAACACCGGGGAGCTGTTTTTT
NA,TRBJ2-5,TRBV9,NA,CASSVKTQETQYF,TGTGCCAGCAGCGTAAAAACCCAAGAGACCCAGTACTTC
NA,TRBJ2-7,TRBV7-9,TRBD2,CASSPNAGASYEQYF,TGTGCCAGCAGCCCTAACGCGGGAGCCTCCTACGAGCAGTACTTC
few,TRBJ2-7,TRBV7-9,NA,CASSYSAEQYF,TGTGCCAGCAGTTACTCGGCCGAGCAGTACTTC